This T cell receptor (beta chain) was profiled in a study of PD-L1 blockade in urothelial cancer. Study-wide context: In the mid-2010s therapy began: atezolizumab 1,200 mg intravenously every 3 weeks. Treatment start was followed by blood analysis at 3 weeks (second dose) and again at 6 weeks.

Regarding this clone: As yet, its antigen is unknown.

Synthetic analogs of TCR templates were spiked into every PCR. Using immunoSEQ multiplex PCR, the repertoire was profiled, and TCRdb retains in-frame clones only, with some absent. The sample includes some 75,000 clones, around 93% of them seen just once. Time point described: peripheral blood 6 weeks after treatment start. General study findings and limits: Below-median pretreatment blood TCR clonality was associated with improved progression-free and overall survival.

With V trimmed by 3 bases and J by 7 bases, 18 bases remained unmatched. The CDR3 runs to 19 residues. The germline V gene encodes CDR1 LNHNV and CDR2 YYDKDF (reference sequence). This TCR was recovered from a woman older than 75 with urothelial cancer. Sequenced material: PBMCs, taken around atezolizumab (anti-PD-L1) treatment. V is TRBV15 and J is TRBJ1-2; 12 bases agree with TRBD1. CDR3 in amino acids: CATSSRKWGQGALLGGYTF. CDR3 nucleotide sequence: TGTGCCACCAGCAGCCGAAAATGGGGACAGGGGGCTTTACTTGGTGGCTACACCTTC.